This TCR beta chain appears in the sequencing data of a study of CD8 T cells in Susac syndrome. Germline V gene lookup returns CDR1 MNHNS and CDR2 SASEGT. CDR3 size: 11 residues. Trimming shortened V by 3 bases and J by 13 bases, and 12 bases separated the two germline ends. Random-hexamer reverse transcription was applied to about 0.45 to 1 ug RNA. A multiplex approach, immunoSEQ multiplex PCR, amplified TCR beta CDR3 across 54 Vbeta and 13 Jbeta. TCRdb redid the calling of the immunoSEQ multiplex PCR reads with MiXCR, one entry per CDR3 protein. Of 400,000 to 550,000 distinct CDR3 sequences listed, around 85% are singletons. TCR beta sequencing covered blood CD8+ and CD4+ T cells. The patients serving as multiple sclerosis controls were treatment-naive. They had stable or active relapsing-remitting disease and fulfilled revised McDonald criteria. TEMRA cells were enriched by FACS, while CD8+ and CD4+ T cells were obtained through a negative isolation that was performed magnetically.

Sequencing used CD8+ T cells from PBMCs. The chain combines TRBV6-1 with TRBJ1-2, with D tentatively TRBD1 (5 bases). This TCR was sampled from a human donor with multiple sclerosis. In nucleotides, the CDR3 is TGTGCCAGCAGTGATGTGCAGGGTCCCACCTTC. As protein: CASSDVQGPTF.